These 23 T cell receptor beta chains originate from one sample sequenced in a study of response to subunit inactivated influenza vaccine. TCRdb called the RT-PCR reads again in MiXCR, with one record for every CDR3 protein. The data hold some 570,000 distinct CDR3 sequences, with approximately 10% observed a single time. These data were also filed under a second study, of T cells expressing NK-cell markers. Per that study: What made the TCR beta cDNA was 5'RACE template switching with UMIs.

This sample comprised PBMCs from blood, obtained on the day of vaccination. These receptors all come from a man aged 50 to 59 who received an inactivated influenza vaccine.

This clonotype has a handful of counts. The V and J genes are TRBV12-3 or TRBV12-4 and TRBJ1-2; D not certain. This CDR3 has 13 residues. Deletions cut 7 bases from V and 2 bases from J, with 11 bases between. CDR3 in amino acids: CASTLGPNYGYTF. CDR3 sequence (DNA): TGTGCCAGCACCTTAGGGCCGAACTATGGCTACACCTTC.

The table lists this clonotype with many counts. This chain links TRBV10-2 with TRBJ2-2; D uncertain. The CDR3 length is 14 residues. CDR1 and CDR2 from the germline V gene are WSHSY and SAAADI. The V and J ends lost 7 bases and 0 bases respectively, with 9 bases between them. The CDR3 loop is CASITGANTGELFF. The CDR3 DNA reads as TGCGCCAGCATAACCGGTGCGAACACCGGGGAGCTGTTTTTT.

This chain uses TRBV29-1 with TRBJ1-4; possibly TRBD1 for D (5 bases). The CDR3 is 14 residues long. Trimming took 6 bases from V and 2 from J, leaving 13 bases between them. Germline CDR1 is SQVTM and CDR2 is ANQGSEA. Here the CDR3 reads CSVRIRETNEKLFF. Here the CDR3 DNA reads TGCAGCGTGAGGATCAGGGAGACTAATGAAAAACTGTTTTTT.

The chain couples TRBV12-3 or TRBV12-4 to TRBJ2-7, with 8 bases matching TRBD2. The V and J ends lost 3 bases and 4 bases, in that order; junction bases with no gene match: 8. The length of the CDR3 is 15 residues. The CDR3 sequence: CASSFFGGGGYEQYF. As DNA, the CDR3 is TGTGCCAGCAGTTTCTTCGGGGGGGGAGGGTACGAGCAGTACTTC.

This clonotype was seen only a few times. This rearrangement joins TRBV9 to TRBJ2-2; the D gene is possibly TRBD2 (6 bases). The CDR3 is 16 amino acids. CDR1 SGDLS and CDR2 YYNGEE come from the germline V gene. Between the trimmed V and J ends, which lost 1 base and 4 bases, there was a span of 14 bases. As DNA, the CDR3 is TGTGCCAGCAGCGTACTTAGGACCGGGGGCACCGGGGAGCTGTTTTTT. It codes for CASSVLRTGGTGELFF.

This clonotype has ten or more counts. The chain carries TRBV4-2 and TRBJ1-3; unclear D gene. CDR3 length: 15 amino acids. The V and J ends lost 0 bases and 4 bases respectively, with 10 bases between them. The V gene's germline CDR1 is LGHNA and CDR2 YNFKEQ. The CDR3 protein is CASSQDITSGNTIYF. CDR3 in DNA: TGTGCCAGCAGCCAAGATATAACCTCGGGAAACACCATATATTTT.

The chain employs TRBV30 and TRBJ2-1, with no clear D. Germline CDR1 reads GTSNPN; CDR2 reads SVGIG (reference sequence). The CDR3 runs to 13 residues. Trimming shortened V by 3 bases and J by 7 bases, and 13 bases separated the two germline ends. CDR3 DNA: TGTGCCTGGAGGGTATTTTCGGTAAATGAGCAGTTCTTC. Translating gives CAWRVFSVNEQFF. Based on the CDR3 plus reference TRBV30 and TRBJ2-1, the full variable domain is SQTIHQWPATLVQPVGSPLSLECTVEGTSNPNLYWYRQAAGRGLQLLFYSVGIGQISSEVPQNLSASRPQDRQFILSSKKLLLSDSGFYLCAWRVFSVNEQFFGPGTRLTVL.

This clonotype showed up just a few times. The rearrangement uses TRBV20-1 and TRBJ2-1; the match to TRBD2 covers 9 bases. CDR1 and CDR2 from the germline V gene are DFQATT and SNEGSKA (reference sequence). The CDR3 runs 15 residues. With V trimmed by 5 bases and J by 4 bases, 9 bases remained unmatched. The CDR3 loop is CSAPPLAGPYNEQFF. CDR3 coding DNA: TGCAGTGCTCCTCCCCTAGCGGGACCTTACAATGAGCAGTTCTTC.

V and J are TRBV6-5 and TRBJ1-2, with 7 bases lining up with TRBD1. Losses at the gene ends were 2 bases for V and 4 bases for J; bases not matched to a gene: 7. Looked up from germline, CDR1 is MNHEY and CDR2 is SVGAGI. The CDR3 has 15 amino acids. This chain's CDR3 is CASSYPLQGPYGYTF. The CDR3 DNA sequence: TGTGCCAGCAGTTACCCCTTACAGGGGCCCTATGGCTACACCTTC.

This clonotype was counted only a few times. The V and J genes are TRBV12-3 or TRBV12-4 and TRBJ1-1, with D hard to call. Trimming shortened V by 2 bases and J by 4 bases, and 8 bases separated the two germline ends. The CDR3 runs to 13 residues. This CDR3 is CASSLRMVTEAFF. The CDR3, as DNA: TGTGCCAGCAGTTTACGTATGGTCACTGAAGCTTTCTTT.

This clonotype was recorded at least ten times. The gene calls are TRBV5-1 and TRBJ2-5; weak D call: TRBD2 (6 bases). V was cut by 6 bases and J by 2 bases, with 20 bases left in between. Germline values: CDR1 SGHRS, CDR2 YFSETQ. This CDR3 spans 16 amino acids. The CDR3 bases are TGCGCCAGCATCTCACAGCTGGGTAGCGGACAAGAGACCCAGTACTTC. Translating gives CASISQLGSGQETQYF.

This clonotype was detected many times. As DNA, the CDR3 is TGCGCCAGCAGCAAGGGACTAGCGGGACAGGCAGATACGCAGTATTTT. Protein product: CASSKGLAGQADTQYF. The genes are TRBV5-1 and TRBJ2-3, with 13 bases identical to TRBD2. This CDR3 has 16 residues. V lost 4 bases to trimming and J lost 4 bases; unmatched junction nucleotides: 6. Germline values: CDR1 SGHRS, CDR2 YFSETQ.

In this sample, this clonotype turned up a few times. The chain couples TRBV7-8 to TRBJ2-7; 7 nucleotides line up with TRBD1. V trimming: 5 bases; J trimming: 7 bases; junction bases outside the gene matches: 5. The CDR3 extends over 12 amino acids. CDR1 is SGHVS and CDR2 is FQNEAQ in the germline V gene. The CDR3 region is CASSVWDREQYF. The CDR3, as DNA: TGTGCCAGCAGCGTCTGGGACAGAGAGCAGTACTTC. Combining the CDR3 with reference TRBV7-8 and TRBJ2-7 gives the whole variable domain GAGVSQSPRYKVAKRGQDVALRCDPISGHVSLFWYQQALGQGPEFLTYFQNEAQLDKSGLPSDRFFAERPEGSVSTLKIQRTQQEDSAVYLCASSVWDREQYFGPGTRLTVT.

This clonotype was seen repeatedly, ten times or more. The chain combines TRBV7-2 with TRBJ1-5, with D perhaps matching TRBD1 (5 bases). The CDR3 is 15 amino acids. The V end lost 5 bases, the J end lost 5 bases, and 16 bases lay between the germline ends. Germline V gene data show CDR1 as SGHTA and CDR2 as FQGNSA. In nucleotides, the CDR3 is TGTGCCAGCAGCCCCAGTGTGGGGGTTGATCAGCCCCAGCATTTT. Translation gives CASSPSVGVDQPQHF.

This sequence joins TRBV10-3 and TRBJ2-5; a weak D match, TRBD1 (6 bases). The length of the CDR3 is 14 residues. Germline V gene sequence: CDR1 ENHRY, CDR2 SYGVKD. The germline V and J ends were trimmed by 5 bases and 5 bases, with 15 bases remaining between them. CDR3 protein: CAISSQTGLETQYF. DNA for the CDR3: TGTGCCATCAGTTCCCAGACAGGCCTGGAGACCCAGTACTTC.

This clonotype was counted only a few times. The chain combines TRBV7-9 with TRBJ2-1, with TRBD2 matching 9 bases. This CDR3 has 14 amino acids. Germline values: CDR1 SEHNR, CDR2 FQNEAQ (reference sequence). The ends lost 7 bases at V and 10 bases at J; junction bases unmatched: 11. The chain's CDR3 is CASTSGGLAYEQFF. The CDR3 nucleotides are TGTGCCAGCACCTCAGGTGGACTAGCGTACGAGCAGTTCTTC.

The chain uses TRBV20-1 and TRBJ2-7, with TRBD1 identical over 9 bases. The J segment lost 5 bases and the V segment lost 4 bases, leaving 9 bases of the junction unmatched. The CDR3 loop spans 14 amino acids. The germline CDR1 and CDR2 sequences are DFQATT and SNEGSKA (reference sequence). The CDR3 DNA sequence: TGCAGTGCTACCTCCGGGACAGGGCGCGACGAGCAGTACTTC. Translation gives CSATSGTGRDEQYF.

This clonotype was detected ten times or more. This chain links TRBV12-3 or TRBV12-4 with TRBJ2-2; 7 bases agree with TRBD1. Trimming removed 6 bases from V and 6 bases from J; junction bases left unmatched: 4. The CDR3 is 13 amino acids. The CDR3 sequence: CASRTGSAGELFF. The DNA of the CDR3 is TGTGCCAGCAGGACAGGGAGTGCCGGGGAGCTGTTTTTT.

The chain uses TRBV28 and TRBJ2-7; 7 bases are a match to TRBD2. The germline gives CDR1 MDHEN, CDR2 SYDVKM. This CDR3 comprises 16 residues. V was pared by 7 bases and J by 0 bases, with 12 bases of the junction left unmatched. The CDR3 DNA follows: TGTGCCAGCACCCGATCCCGAAGACTAGCCTCCTACGAGCAGTACTTC. Translating gives CASTRSRRLASYEQYF.

The chain couples TRBV20-1 to TRBJ1-2; D remains unclear. CDR1 and CDR2 from the germline V gene are DFQATT and SNEGSKA (reference sequence). CDR3 length: 13 residues. The V gene lost 0 bases and the J gene lost 5 bases, with 10 bases spanning the gap. CDR3 sequence: CSARDPGAYGYTF. The CDR3 DNA follows: TGCAGTGCTAGAGACCCAGGTGCTTATGGCTACACCTTC.

This sequence joins TRBV6-1 and TRBJ1-1, with a weak D call TRBD1 (5 bases). Germline V gene lookup returns CDR1 MNHNS and CDR2 SASEGT. V was shortened by 7 bases and J by 5 bases, with 20 bases between the two germline ends. This CDR3 is 15 amino acids long. CDR3 sequence (DNA): TGTGCCAGCATAGGACACTCCCCAAGGGGAACTGAAGCTTTCTTT. Protein sequence: CASIGHSPRGTEAFF.

This clonotype turned up a few times. The chain uses TRBV4-3 and TRBJ2-2; 9 positions agree with TRBD1. The CDR3 loop spans 17 amino acids. Per germline, CDR1 LGHNA and CDR2 YSLEER. Losses at the gene ends were 0 bases for V and 7 bases for J; bases not matched to a gene: 9. The CDR3 spells CASSQDWDRDQYGELFF. DNA for the CDR3: TGCGCCAGCAGCCAAGACTGGGACAGGGATCAATACGGGGAGCTGTTTTTT.

This clonotype was observed a few times. The V gene is TRBV11-2, the J gene TRBJ1-1, with D possibly matching TRBD1 (5 bases). The CDR3 contains 13 residues. V was trimmed by 2 bases and J by 7 bases, leaving 11 bases between them. CDR1 is SGHAT, CDR2 FQNNGV, per germline. The CDR3 DNA is TGTGCCAGCAGCTTATCAGGGTGGGATGAAGCTTTCTTT. This encodes CASSLSGWDEAFF.